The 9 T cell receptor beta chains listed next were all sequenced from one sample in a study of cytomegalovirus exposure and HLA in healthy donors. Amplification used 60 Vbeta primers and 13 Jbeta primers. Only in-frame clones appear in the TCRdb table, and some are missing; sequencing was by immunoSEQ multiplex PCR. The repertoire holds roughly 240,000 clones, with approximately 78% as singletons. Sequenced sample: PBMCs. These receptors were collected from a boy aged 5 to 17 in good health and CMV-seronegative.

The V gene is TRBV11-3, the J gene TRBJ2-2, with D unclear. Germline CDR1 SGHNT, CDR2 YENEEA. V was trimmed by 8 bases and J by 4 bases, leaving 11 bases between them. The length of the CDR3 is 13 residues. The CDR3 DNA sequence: TGTGCCAGCCGGGTATACGGCACCGGGGAGCTGTTTTTT. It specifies CASRVYGTGELFF.

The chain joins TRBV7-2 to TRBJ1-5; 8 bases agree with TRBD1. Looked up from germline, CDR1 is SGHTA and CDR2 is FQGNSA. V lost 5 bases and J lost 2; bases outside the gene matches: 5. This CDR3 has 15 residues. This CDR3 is CASSRTGRGNQPQHF. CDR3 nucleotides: TGTGCCAGCAGCCGGACAGGGCGCGGCAATCAGCCCCAGCATTTT.

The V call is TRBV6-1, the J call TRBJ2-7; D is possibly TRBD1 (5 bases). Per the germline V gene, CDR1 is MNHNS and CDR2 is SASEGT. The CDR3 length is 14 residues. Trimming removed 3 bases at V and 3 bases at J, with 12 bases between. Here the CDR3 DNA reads TGTGCCAGCAGTGAGCTCAGGGTCAACTACGAGCAGTACTTC. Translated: CASSELRVNYEQYF.

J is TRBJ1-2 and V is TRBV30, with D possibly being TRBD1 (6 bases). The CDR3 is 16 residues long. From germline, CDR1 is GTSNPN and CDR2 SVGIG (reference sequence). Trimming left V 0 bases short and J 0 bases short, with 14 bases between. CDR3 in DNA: TGTGCCTGGAGTGTCGGGACACCAACAGCTAACTATGGCTACACCTTC. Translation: CAWSVGTPTANYGYTF.

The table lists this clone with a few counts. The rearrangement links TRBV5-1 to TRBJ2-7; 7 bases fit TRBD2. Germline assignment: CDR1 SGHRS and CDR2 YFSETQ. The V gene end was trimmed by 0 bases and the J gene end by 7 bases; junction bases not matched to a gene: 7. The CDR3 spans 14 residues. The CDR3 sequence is CASSLAGGTGEQYF. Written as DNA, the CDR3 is TGCGCCAGCAGCTTGGCGGGGGGTACGGGTGAGCAGTACTTC. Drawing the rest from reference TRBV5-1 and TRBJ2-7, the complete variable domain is KAGVTQTPRYLIKTRGQQVTLSCSPISGHRSVSWYQQTPGQGLQFLFEYFSETQRNKGNFPGRFSGRQFSNSRSEMNVSTLELGDSALYLCASSLAGGTGEQYFGPGTRLTVT.

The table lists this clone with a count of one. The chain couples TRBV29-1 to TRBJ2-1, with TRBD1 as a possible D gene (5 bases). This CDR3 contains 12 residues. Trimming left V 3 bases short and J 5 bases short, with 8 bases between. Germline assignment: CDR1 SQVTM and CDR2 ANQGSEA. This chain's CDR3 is CSVDSGNNEQFF. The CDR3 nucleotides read TGCAGCGTTGATTCAGGGAACAATGAGCAGTTCTTC.

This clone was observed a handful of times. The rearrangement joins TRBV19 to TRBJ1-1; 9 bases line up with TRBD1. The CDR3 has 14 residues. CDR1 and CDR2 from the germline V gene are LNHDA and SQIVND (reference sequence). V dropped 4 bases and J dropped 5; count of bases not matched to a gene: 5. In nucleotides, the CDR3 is TGTGCCAGTAGTACCCGGGACAGGGAGACTGAAGCTTTCTTT. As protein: CASSTRDRETEAFF.

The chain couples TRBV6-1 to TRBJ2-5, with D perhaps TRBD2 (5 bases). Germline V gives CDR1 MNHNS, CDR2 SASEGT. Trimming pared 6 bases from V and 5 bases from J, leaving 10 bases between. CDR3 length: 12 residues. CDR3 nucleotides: TGTGCCAGCAGAAGCGGTGGGGAGACCCAGTACTTC. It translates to CASRSGGETQYF.

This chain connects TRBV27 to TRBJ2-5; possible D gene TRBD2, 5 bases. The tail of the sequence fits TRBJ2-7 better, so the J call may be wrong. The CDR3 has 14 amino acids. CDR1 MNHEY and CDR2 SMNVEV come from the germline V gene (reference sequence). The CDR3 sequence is CASSFRGSSYEQYF. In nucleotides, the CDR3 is TGTGCCAGCAGTTTTCGGGGTTCTTCCTACGAGCAGTACTTC.